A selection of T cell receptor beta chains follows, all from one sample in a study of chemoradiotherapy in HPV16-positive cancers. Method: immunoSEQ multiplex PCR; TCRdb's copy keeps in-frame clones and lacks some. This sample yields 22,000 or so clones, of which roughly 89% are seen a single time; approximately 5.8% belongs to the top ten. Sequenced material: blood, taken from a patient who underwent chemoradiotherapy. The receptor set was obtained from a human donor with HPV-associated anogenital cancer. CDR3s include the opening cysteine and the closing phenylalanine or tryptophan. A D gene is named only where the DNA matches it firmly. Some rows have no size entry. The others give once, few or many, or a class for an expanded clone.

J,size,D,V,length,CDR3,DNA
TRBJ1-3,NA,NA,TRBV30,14,CAWTVSHSGNTIYF,TGTGCCTGGACAGTGAGCCACTCTGGAAACACCATATATTTT
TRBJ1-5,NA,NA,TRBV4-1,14,CASSQPGGNQPQHF,TGCGCCAGCAGCCAACCAGGGGGCAATCAGCCCCAGCATTTT
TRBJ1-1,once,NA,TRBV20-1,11,CSAYLNTEAFF,TGCAGTGCTTATTTAAACACTGAAGCTTTCTTT
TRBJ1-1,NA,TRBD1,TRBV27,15,CASSSTGTGFTEAFF,TGTGCCAGCAGTTCCACCGGGACAGGGTTCACTGAAGCTTTCTTT
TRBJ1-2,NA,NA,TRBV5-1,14,CASSLRGETYGYTF,TGCGCCAGCAGCTTGAGGGGGGAGACCTATGGCTACACCTTC
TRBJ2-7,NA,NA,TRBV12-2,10,CASRFDEQYF,TGTGCAAGTCGCTTTGACGAGCAGTACTTC
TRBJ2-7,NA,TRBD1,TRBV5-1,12,CASSGQGNEQYF,TGCGCCAGCTCGGGACAGGGGAACGAGCAGTACTTC
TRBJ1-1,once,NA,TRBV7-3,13,CASSRANGFEAFF,TGTGCCAGCAGCCGGGCGAACGGCTTCGAAGCTTTCTTT
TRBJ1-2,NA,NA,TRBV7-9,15,CASSLEGGKEYGYTF,TGTGCCAGCAGCTTAGAGGGAGGGAAAGAATATGGCTACACCTTC
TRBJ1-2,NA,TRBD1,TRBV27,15,CASSLLGTGGRGYTF,TGTGCCAGCAGTTTACTCGGGACAGGGGGAAGGGGCTACACCTTC
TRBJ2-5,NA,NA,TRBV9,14,CASSAQQGRETQYF,TGTGCCAGCAGCGCCCAACAGGGACGAGAGACCCAGTACTTC
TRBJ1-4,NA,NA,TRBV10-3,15,CAISKGGRGDEKLFF,TGTGCCATCAGTAAGGGAGGACGGGGAGATGAAAAACTGTTTTTT
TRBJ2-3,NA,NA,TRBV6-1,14,CASSVEWGTDTQYF,TGTGCCAGCAGTGTCGAGTGGGGCACAGATACGCAGTATTTT
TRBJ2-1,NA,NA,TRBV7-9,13,CASSLGYDDEQFF,TGTGCCAGCAGCTTAGGATACGATGATGAGCAGTTCTTC
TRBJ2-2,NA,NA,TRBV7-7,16,CASSTRGGGDTGELFF,TGTGCCAGCAGCACCCGAGGCGGGGGCGACACCGGGGAGCTGTTTTTT
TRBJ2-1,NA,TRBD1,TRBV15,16,CATSGNRGSSYNEQFF,TGTGCCACCAGCGGGAACAGGGGGAGCTCCTACAATGAGCAGTTCTTC
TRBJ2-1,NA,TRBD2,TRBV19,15,CASSVGLAGANEQFF,TGTGCCAGTAGCGTGGGACTAGCGGGGGCCAATGAGCAGTTCTTC
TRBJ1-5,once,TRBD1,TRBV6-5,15,CASSLDRGLNQPQHF,TGTGCCAGCAGTTTGGACAGGGGGCTAAATCAGCCCCAGCATTTT
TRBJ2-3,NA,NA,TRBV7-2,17,CASSLIGLHGPTDTQYF,TGTGCCAGCAGCTTAATCGGACTCCACGGCCCCACAGATACGCAGTATTTT
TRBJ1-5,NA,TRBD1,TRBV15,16,CATSRDSGGRNQPQHF,TGTGCCACCAGCAGAGATTCAGGGGGTAGGAATCAGCCCCAGCATTTT
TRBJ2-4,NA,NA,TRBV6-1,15,CASYLSLVAKNIQYF,TGTGCCAGCTACCTATCGCTGGTGGCCAAAAACATTCAGTACTTC
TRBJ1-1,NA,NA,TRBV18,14,CASSQTRGNTEAFF,TGTGCCAGCTCACAAACCAGGGGGAACACTGAAGCTTTCTTT
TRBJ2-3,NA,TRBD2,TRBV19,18,CASSISSERGLVTDTQYF,TGTGCCAGTAGTATTTCATCTGAGCGGGGGCTCGTCACAGATACGCAGTATTTT
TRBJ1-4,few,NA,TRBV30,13,CAWSAGANEKLFF,TGTGCCTGGTCCGCGGGAGCTAATGAAAAACTGTTTTTT
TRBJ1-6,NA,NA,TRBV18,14,CASSHPGTNSPLHF,TGTGCCAGCTCTCATCCCGGGACAAATTCACCCCTCCACTTT
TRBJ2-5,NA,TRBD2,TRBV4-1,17,CASSQDWLAGRRGTQYF,TGCGCCAGCAGCCAAGATTGGCTAGCGGGGCGACGAGGGACCCAGTACTTC
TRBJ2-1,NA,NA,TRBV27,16,CASSPSGRGAYNEQFF,TGTGCCAGCAGTCCTTCGGGGAGGGGGGCCTACAATGAGCAGTTCTTC
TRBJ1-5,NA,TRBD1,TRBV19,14,CASSSRTGEAPQHF,TGTGCCAGTAGTTCCCGGACAGGGGAGGCACCCCAGCATTTT
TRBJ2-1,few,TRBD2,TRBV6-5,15,CASSYVGLAGGEQFF,TGTGCCAGCAGTTACGTAGGACTAGCGGGAGGTGAGCAGTTCTTC
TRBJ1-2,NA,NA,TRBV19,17,CASSLRVDGGRPTGYTF,TGTGCCAGTAGTCTACGGGTGGACGGGGGACGCCCGACGGGCTACACCTTC
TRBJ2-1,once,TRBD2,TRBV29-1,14,CSGGGVPSYNEQFF,TGCAGCGGGGGAGGGGTCCCGTCCTACAATGAGCAGTTCTTC
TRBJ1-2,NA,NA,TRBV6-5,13,CASSYRPANGYTF,TGTGCCAGCAGTTATCGCCCAGCAAATGGCTACACCTTC
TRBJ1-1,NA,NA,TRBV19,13,CASSIVGRAEAFF,TGTGCCAGTAGTATAGTGGGAAGGGCTGAAGCTTTCTTT
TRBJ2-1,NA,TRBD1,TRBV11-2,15,CASSPPGQGYNEQFF,TGTGCCAGCAGCCCGCCGGGACAGGGATACAATGAGCAGTTCTTC
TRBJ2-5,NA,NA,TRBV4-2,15,CASSQEGVSRETQYF,TGTGCCAGCAGCCAAGAAGGGGTATCACGAGAGACCCAGTACTTC
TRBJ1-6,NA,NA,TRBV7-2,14,CASSLSRWDSPLHF,TGTGCCAGCAGCTTATCCAGGTGGGATTCACCCCTCCACTTT
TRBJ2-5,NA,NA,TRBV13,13,CASSRREQETQYF,TGTGCCAGCAGCCGCCGGGAGCAAGAGACCCAGTACTTC
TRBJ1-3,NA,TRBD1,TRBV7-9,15,CASSLNRGGGNTIYF,TGTGCCAGCAGCTTAAACAGGGGTGGTGGAAACACCATATATTTT
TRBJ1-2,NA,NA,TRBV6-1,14,CASSEYHRDYGYTF,TGTGCCAGCAGTGAATATCACAGGGACTATGGCTACACCTTC
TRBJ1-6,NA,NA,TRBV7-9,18,CASSLPSQGAGYNSPLHF,TGTGCCAGCAGCTTACCCTCCCAAGGGGCGGGTTATAATTCACCCCTCCACTTT
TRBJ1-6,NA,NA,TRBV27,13,CASSLSMNSPLHF,TGTGCCAGCAGTTTATCGATGAATTCACCCCTCCACTTT
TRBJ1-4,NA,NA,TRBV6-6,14,CASHRDATNEKLFF,TGTGCCAGCCACAGAGATGCAACTAATGAAAAACTGTTTTTT
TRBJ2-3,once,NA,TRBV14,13,CASSHLSTDTQYF,TGTGCCAGCAGCCACCTCTCCACAGATACGCAGTATTTT
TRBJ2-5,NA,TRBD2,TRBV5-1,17,CASSLGGVSGVQETQYF,TGCGCCAGCAGCTTGGGAGGGGTGAGCGGGGTACAAGAGACCCAGTACTTC
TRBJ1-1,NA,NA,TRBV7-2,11,CASSSATEAFF,TGTGCCAGCAGCTCCGCAACTGAAGCTTTCTTT
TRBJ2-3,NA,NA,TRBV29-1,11,CSVQRTDTQYF,TGCAGCGTCCAGCGCACAGATACGCAGTATTTT
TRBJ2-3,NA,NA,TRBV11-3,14,CASSPGGVRDTQYF,TGTGCCAGCAGCCCTGGCGGGGTACGGGATACGCAGTATTTT
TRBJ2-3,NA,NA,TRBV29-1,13,CSVDPGVGDTQYF,TGCAGCGTTGACCCGGGGGTGGGAGATACGCAGTATTTT
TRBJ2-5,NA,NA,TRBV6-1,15,CASSDGGRGTETQYF,TGTGCCAGCAGTGATGGGGGGCGGGGGACAGAGACCCAGTACTTC
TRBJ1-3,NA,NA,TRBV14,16,CASSQAQGTPGNTIYF,TGTGCCAGCAGCCAAGCCCAGGGGACCCCTGGAAACACCATATATTTT
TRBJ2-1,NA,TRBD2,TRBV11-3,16,CASSPAQRGAGNEQFF,TGTGCCAGCAGCCCGGCCCAGCGGGGGGCGGGCAATGAGCAGTTCTTC
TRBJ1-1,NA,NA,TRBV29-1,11,CSVGQNTEAFF,TGCAGCGTGGGACAGAACACTGAAGCTTTCTTT
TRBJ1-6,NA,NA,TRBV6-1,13,CASSEARVSPLHF,TGTGCCAGCAGTGAAGCGAGGGTTTCACCCCTCCACTTT
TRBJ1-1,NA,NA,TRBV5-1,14,CASSWGIGNTEAFF,TGCGCCAGCAGCTGGGGAATTGGGAACACTGAAGCTTTCTTT
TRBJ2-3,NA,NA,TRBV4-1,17,CASSQEGGGVVVDTQYF,TGCGCCAGCAGCCAAGAAGGAGGGGGAGTCGTAGTAGATACGCAGTATTTT
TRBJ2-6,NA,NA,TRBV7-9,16,CASSLAGRSGANVLTF,TGTGCCAGCAGCTTAGCAGGACGCTCTGGGGCCAACGTCCTGACTTTC
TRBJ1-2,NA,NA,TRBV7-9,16,CASSLRDSFSHYGYTF,TGTGCCAGCAGCTTAAGGGATAGTTTCTCTCACTATGGCTACACCTTC
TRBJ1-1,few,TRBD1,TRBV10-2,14,CASRTGNWDTEAFF,TGCGCCAGCAGGACAGGGAATTGGGACACTGAAGCTTTCTTT
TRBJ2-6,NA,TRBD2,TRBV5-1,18,CASSLVLGGFSGANVLTF,TGCGCCAGCAGCTTGGTTTTGGGGGGGTTCTCTGGGGCCAACGTCCTGACTTTC